This T cell receptor (beta chain) was recorded in a study of early T cells in non-severe SARS-CoV-2 infection. Trimming shortened V by 1 base and J by 7 bases, and 11 bases separated the two germline ends. Per the germline V gene, CDR1 is SNHLY and CDR2 is FYNNEI. The CDR3 loop spans 14 amino acids. TCRdb ran MiXCR on the 5' RACE reads and lists one entry per CDR3 protein. The table records approximately 120,000 distinct CDR3 sequences, about 16% of them present only once. Sequencing used whole blood. The chain joins TRBV2 to TRBJ1-5, with D perhaps matching TRBD1 (5 bases). This clonotype was obtained from an adult who was a healthcare worker with PCR-confirmed SARS-CoV-2 infection or an uninfected control (not recorded which). CDR3 loop: CASSEGWGNQPQHF. Written as DNA, the CDR3 is TGTGCCAGCAGTGAAGGGTGGGGGAACCAGCCCCAGCATTTT.